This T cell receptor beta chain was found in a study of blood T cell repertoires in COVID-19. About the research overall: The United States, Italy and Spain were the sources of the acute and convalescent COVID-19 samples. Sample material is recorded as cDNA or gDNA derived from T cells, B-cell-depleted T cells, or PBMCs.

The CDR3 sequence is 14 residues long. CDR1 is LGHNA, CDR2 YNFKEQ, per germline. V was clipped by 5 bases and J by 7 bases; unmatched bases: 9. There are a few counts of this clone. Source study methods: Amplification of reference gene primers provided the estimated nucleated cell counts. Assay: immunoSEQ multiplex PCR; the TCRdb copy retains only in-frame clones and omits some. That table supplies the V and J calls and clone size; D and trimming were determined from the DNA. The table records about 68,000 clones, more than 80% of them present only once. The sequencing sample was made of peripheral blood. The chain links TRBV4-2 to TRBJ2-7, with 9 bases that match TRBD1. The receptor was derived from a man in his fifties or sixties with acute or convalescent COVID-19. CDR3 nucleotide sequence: TGTGCCAGCAGCGCCGGGACAGGGTTAAGGGAGCAGTACTTC. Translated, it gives CASSAGTGLREQYF.